These 18 T cell receptor beta chains were all obtained from the same sample, sequenced in a study of cytomegalovirus exposure and HLA in healthy donors. Amplification used 60 Vbeta primers and 13 Jbeta primers. Sequencing used immunoSEQ multiplex PCR; TCRdb keeps in-frame clones, though not all of them. Of around 150,000 clones in the sample, around 79% were seen once. Sequencing was performed on PBMCs. Receptors originate from a man aged 35-49 years in good health and CMV-seronegative.

The V gene is TRBV7-3, the J gene TRBJ2-1; no definite D call. The length of the CDR3 is 15 residues. V shed 2 bases and J shed 0 bases, with 8 bases lying between them. Germline CDR1 reads SGHTA; CDR2 reads FQGTGA. The CDR3 region is CASSLGYSSYNEQFF. The CDR3 DNA is TGTGCCAGCAGCTTAGGTTATAGCTCCTACAATGAGCAGTTCTTC.

This clone has more than one count but fewer than ten. The J gene is TRBJ2-6, the V gene TRBV6-4; 11 bases fit TRBD1. The V segment lost 5 bases and the J segment 3 bases; nucleotides outside the gene matches: 6. Germline V gene sequence: CDR1 MRHNA, CDR2 SNTAGT. There are 17 residues in the CDR3. CDR3 DNA sequence: TGTGCCAGCAGTCCGGGACAGGGGGTAGGTGGGGCCAACGTCCTGACTTTC. Its translation: CASSPGQGVGGANVLTF.

The chain's CDR3 is CASSRTGPYEQYF. CDR3 coding DNA: TGTGCCAGCAGTCGGACAGGTCCCTACGAGCAGTACTTC. The chain has TRBV27 and TRBJ2-5, with 7 bases fitting TRBD1. The J call may be incorrect, as the DNA end agrees better with TRBJ2-7. CDR1 is MNHEY and CDR2 is SMNVEV in the germline V gene (reference sequence). This CDR3 is 13 amino acids long.

The CDR3 loop reads CASSYSPVNQPQHF. The CDR3 nucleotides are TGTGCCAGCAGTTACTCCCCAGTTAATCAGCCCCAGCATTTT. The genes are TRBV6-5 and TRBJ1-5, with no clear D. Germline lookup yields CDR1 MNHEY and CDR2 SVGAGI. CDR3 length: 14 amino acids. The ends were cut back, 0 bases at V and 4 bases at J, with 7 bases in the middle.

This rearrangement joins TRBV7-3 to TRBJ1-6, with D tentatively TRBD1 (6 bases). This CDR3 contains 14 residues. Germline lookup yields CDR1 SGHTA and CDR2 FQGTGA. V lost 3 bases to trimming and J lost 10 bases, with 13 bases between them. Here the CDR3 reads CASSFRGGESPLHF. In DNA form, the CDR3 reads TGTGCCAGCAGCTTTCGGGGGGGCGAATCACCCCTCCACTTT. The variable domain in full, completed from reference TRBV7-3 and TRBJ1-6, reads GAGVSQTPSNKVTEKGKYVELRCDPISGHTALYWYRQSLGQGPEFLIYFQGTGAADDSGLPNDRFFAVRPEGSVSTLKIQRTERGDSAVYLCASSFRGGESPLHFGNGTRLTVT.

CDR3 nucleotides: TGTGCCAGCAGTTTACGGTCCAACCCTCGGGAGCTGTTTTTT. Translating it yields CASSLRSNPRELFF. This chain connects TRBV6-5 to TRBJ2-2, with D unclear. CDR3 length: 14 amino acids. Trimming removed 4 bases at V and 9 bases at J, with 15 bases between. Germline CDR1 and CDR2: MNHEY and SVGAGI.

The chain combines TRBV19 with TRBJ2-7, with TRBD2 matching over 8 bases. From germline, CDR1 is LNHDA and CDR2 SQIVND (reference sequence). The CDR3 spans 13 residues. Trimming removed 11 bases from V and 4 bases from J; junction bases left unmatched: 10. The CDR3 sequence is CARGPGGGYEQYF. DNA of the CDR3: TGTGCCCGTGGGCCGGGGGGGGGTTACGAGCAGTACTTC.

The CDR3 loop is CASSSGVDTEAFF. Written as DNA, the CDR3 is TGTGCCAGCAGTTCGGGAGTGGACACTGAAGCTTTCTTT. V usage is TRBV7-9 and J usage is TRBJ1-1; D call uncertain. The germline V gene has CDR1 SEHNR and CDR2 FQNEAQ (reference sequence). The CDR3 runs 13 residues. Trimming removed 6 bases at V and 3 bases at J, with 11 bases between.

The chain is built from TRBV6-6 and TRBJ1-1; a weak D match, TRBD1 (5 bases). This CDR3 has 15 amino acids. Trimming left V 0 bases short and J 6 bases short, with 14 bases between. Germline V lookup: CDR1 MNHNY, CDR2 SVGAGI (reference sequence). The CDR3 DNA follows: TGTGCCAGCAGTTACTCGGGAGGGAGGGGCGCTGAAGCTTTCTTT. This sequence encodes CASSYSGGRGAEAFF.

V gene TRBV5-1 combines with J gene TRBJ2-1, with 8 bases identical to TRBD1. Germline V gene sequence: CDR1 SGHRS, CDR2 YFSETQ. The trim removed 2 bases at V and 0 bases at J, leaving 10 bases unmatched. The CDR3 length is 18 residues. The CDR3 nucleotides read TGCGCCAGCAGCTTCGGCGGCAGGGGGCCACGCTCCTACAATGAGCAGTTCTTC. This codes for CASSFGGRGPRSYNEQFF.

This clone was seen more than once but under ten times. The chain uses TRBV7-9 and TRBJ2-5; 8 bases are a match to TRBD2. With V trimmed by 2 bases and J by 0 bases, 5 bases remained unmatched. Germline-derived CDR1 and CDR2 are SEHNR and FQNEAQ (reference sequence). CDR3 size: 16 residues. The DNA of the CDR3 is TGTGCCAGCAGCTTATTGGGCGGGAGGTACCAAGAGACCCAGTACTTC. Translation gives CASSLLGGRYQETQYF. The full variable domain, rest sourced from reference TRBV7-9 and TRBJ2-5, is DTGVSQNPRHKITKRGQNVTFRCDPISEHNRLYWYRQTLGQGPEFLTYFQNEAQLEKSRLLSDRFSAERPKGSFSTLEIQRTEQGDSAMYLCASSLLGGRYQETQYFGPGTRLLVL.

The genes are TRBV4-1 and TRBJ1-1; D not resolved. V was trimmed by 6 bases and J by 2 bases, leaving 7 bases between them. Germline values: CDR1 MGHRA, CDR2 YSYEKL. The CDR3 spans 12 residues. For the CDR3, the DNA is TGCGCCAGCAGTGAGTCAAACACTGAAGCTTTCTTT. Translation gives CASSESNTEAFF.

This clone showed up just once. This sequence joins TRBV11-2 and TRBJ2-6; 7 nucleotides match TRBD1. CDR1 SGHAT and CDR2 FQNNGV come from the germline V gene. Unmatched junction bases numbered 1, after V lost 2 bases and J lost 0 bases. The CDR3 has 16 residues. CDR3 region: CASSLSGGSGANVLTF. The CDR3 DNA reads as TGTGCCAGCAGCTTATCAGGGGGCTCTGGGGCCAACGTCCTGACTTTC. Using reference TRBV11-2 and TRBJ2-6 for the parts outside the CDR3, the full variable domain is EAGVAQSPRYKIIEKRQSVAFWCNPISGHATLYWYQQILGQGPKLLIQFQNNGVVDDSQLPKDRFSAERLKGVDSTLKIQPAKLEDSAVYLCASSLSGGSGANVLTFGAGSRLTVL.

This clone turned up a few times. At one boundary the junction diverges from the germline segment, which might be a read error. The chain is built from TRBV7-7 and TRBJ2-1, with TRBD2 matching 12 bases. Germline V lookup: CDR1 SSHAT, CDR2 FNYEAQ (reference sequence). The CDR3 is 15 amino acids. CDR3 loop: CASSPLAGGYNEQFF. For the CDR3, the DNA is TGTGCTAGCAGCCCCCTAGCGGGGGGGTACAATGAGCAGTTCTTC.

The rearrangement joins TRBV6-5 to TRBJ2-7, with 9 bases aligning to TRBD1. Germline CDR1 is MNHEY and CDR2 is SVGAGI. V was pared by 7 bases and J by 2 bases, with 6 bases of the junction left unmatched. This CDR3 has 14 residues. In nucleotides, the CDR3 is TGTGCCAGCATCAGGGGGACAGGGCCCTACGAGCAGTACTTC. Amino acids: CASIRGTGPYEQYF.

The J gene is TRBJ1-5, the V gene TRBV2; 9 nucleotides match TRBD1. From germline, CDR1 is SNHLY and CDR2 FYNNEI. Trimming took 7 bases from V and 6 from J; bases not matched to a gene: 4. The CDR3 extends over 13 amino acids. CDR3 region: CASMADRGQPQHF. CDR3 nucleotides: TGTGCCAGCATGGCGGACAGGGGTCAGCCCCAGCATTTT.

The chain has TRBV7-3 and TRBJ2-1, with 9 bases identical to TRBD2. V lost 1 base and J lost 5; bases outside the gene matches: 6. The CDR3 totals 16 residues. CDR1 is SGHTA and CDR2 is FQGTGA in the germline V gene. CDR3 amino acids: CASSLMASGEHNEQFF. The CDR3 DNA reads as TGTGCCAGCAGCTTAATGGCTAGCGGGGAACACAATGAGCAGTTCTTC.

This chain joins TRBV7-2 and TRBJ1-1; TRBD1 matches at 7 bases. V gave up 6 bases and J gave up 7 bases; unmatched junction bases: 8. CDR1 and CDR2 from the germline V gene are SGHTA and FQGNSA. The CDR3 spans 13 residues. The CDR3 sequence is CASRNSGGGEAFF. In DNA form, the CDR3 reads TGTGCCAGCAGAAACTCAGGGGGTGGTGAAGCTTTCTTT.